This T cell receptor (beta chain) was profiled in a study of T-cell memory formation after mild COVID-19. Whole-study context: Most TCR clusters belonged to a single donor.

Worth noting for this clonotype: Its antigen remains unknown.

V lost 6 bases to trimming and J lost 2 bases; unmatched junction nucleotides: 5. This CDR3 contains 15 residues. The 5'RACE method, run with constant-segment primers, produced TCR alpha and TCR beta cDNA libraries (carrying sample barcodes and UMIs). TCRdb re-derived calls from the 5' RACE reads in MiXCR, one entry per CDR3 protein. The sample lists approximately 440,000 distinct CDR3 sequences, 20% seen once, with more than 8% in the top ten. Study-wide points: Shrinking CD4+ clones resided mostly in CM and EM, and CD8+ ones in EMRA. Among clones contracting day 15 to 85, CD4/CD8 was balanced, whereas later expanders leaned CD4+.

The source material was PBMCs or a T cell subset sorted from them (not recorded which). This sequence originates from an adult woman who had mild COVID-19 (a few samples of this study predate the infection). Cell type and time point are not known. The V and J genes are TRBV12-3 or TRBV12-4 and TRBJ2-3; 10 nucleotides match TRBD2. The CDR3 spells CASRSSGRHTDTQYF. CDR3 DNA: TGTGCCAGCAGGAGTAGCGGGAGGCACACAGATACGCAGTATTTT.